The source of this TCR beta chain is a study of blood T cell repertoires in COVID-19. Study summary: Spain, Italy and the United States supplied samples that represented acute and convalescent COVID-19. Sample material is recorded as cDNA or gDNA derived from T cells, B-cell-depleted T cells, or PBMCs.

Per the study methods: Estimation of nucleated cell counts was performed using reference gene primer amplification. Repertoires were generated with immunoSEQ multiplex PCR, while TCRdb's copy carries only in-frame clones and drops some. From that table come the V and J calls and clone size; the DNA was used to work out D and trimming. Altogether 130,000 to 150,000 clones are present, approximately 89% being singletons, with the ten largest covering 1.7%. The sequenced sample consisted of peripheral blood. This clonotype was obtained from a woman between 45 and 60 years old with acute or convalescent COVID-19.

The CDR3 sequence is CASSQASGGASVGANVLTF. In nucleotides, the CDR3 is TGTGCCAGCAGCCAAGCTAGCGGGGGGGCCTCAGTTGGGGCCAACGTCCTGACTTTC. V is TRBV3-1 (or the pseudogene TRBV3-2) and J is TRBJ2-6; 12 positions agree with TRBD2. The J segment lost 3 bases and the V segment lost 1 base, leaving 7 bases of the junction unmatched. The length of the CDR3 is 19 residues. Germline-derived CDR1 and CDR2 are LGHDT and YNNKEL (reference sequence).